This record concerns one T cell receptor (beta chain) sequence. Time point given: peripheral blood 6 weeks after treatment start. Repertoires were generated with immunoSEQ multiplex PCR, while TCRdb's copy carries only in-frame clones and drops some. Of about 120,000 clones listed, 86% were seen once; the top ten hold roughly 2.3%. This sample is part of a study of PD-L1 blockade in urothelial cancer. In the study overall: Before enrollment, 0 to 3 chemotherapy regimens had been given to patients.

This clonotype originated in a middle-aged man with urothelial cancer. The material was PBMCs, obtained around atezolizumab (anti-PD-L1) treatment.

The CDR3 bases are TGTGCCAGCAAAACAGGGGGTGCAACTAATGAAAAACTGTTTTTT. Protein sequence: CASKTGGATNEKLFF. V gene TRBV6-5 combines with J gene TRBJ1-4; 8 bases map to TRBD1. Germline CDR1 reads MNHEY; CDR2 reads SVGAGI. Losses at the gene ends were 7 bases for V and 0 bases for J; bases not matched to a gene: 4. The CDR3 has 15 amino acids.